The 14 T cell receptor beta chains listed next were all sequenced from one sample in a study of T cell responses to AZD1222 COVID-19 vaccine. Sequencing used immunoSEQ multiplex PCR; TCRdb keeps in-frame clones, though not all of them. The sample records about 140,000 clones, 90% being singletons. The material was peripheral blood, obtained on day 0 of AZD1222 vaccination. The source of these receptors is an adult in good health.

The chain recombines TRBV11-3 with TRBJ2-1; 12 bases align to TRBD2. CDR1 SGHNT and CDR2 YENEEA come from the germline V gene. V shed 1 base, J shed 7 bases, and the junction held 14 bases outside the gene matches. The CDR3 length is 19 residues. The CDR3 loop is CASSLGRTSTSGSRNEQFF. For the CDR3, the DNA is TGTGCCAGCAGCTTAGGGCGGACATCGACTAGCGGGAGTAGGAATGAGCAGTTCTTC.

The gene calls are TRBV7-6 and TRBJ2-7; TRBD1 matches 7 bases. This CDR3 has 14 amino acids. Germline-derived CDR1 and CDR2 are SGHVS and FNYEAQ. V shed 3 bases, J shed 0 bases, and the junction held 2 bases outside the gene matches. The CDR3 protein is CASSLGQSSYEQYF. As DNA, the CDR3 is TGTGCCAGCAGCTTGGGACAGAGCTCCTACGAGCAGTACTTC.

V gene TRBV9 combines with J gene TRBJ2-1, with D uncertain. V lost 3 bases and J 7 bases, leaving 8 bases between the germline ends. Germline CDR1 reads SGDLS; CDR2 reads YYNGEE. This CDR3 region has 12 residues. The DNA of the CDR3 is TGTGCCAGCAGCGCCGCGAAAAATGAGCAGTTCTTC. Amino acid sequence: CASSAAKNEQFF. The whole variable domain, filled in from reference TRBV9 and TRBJ2-1, reads DSGVTQTPKHLITATGQRVTLRCSPRSGDLSVYWYQQSLDQGLQFLIQYYNGEERAKGNILERFSAQQFPDLHSELNLSSLELGDSALYFCASSAAKNEQFFGPGTRLTVL.

This clone has only one observation. The V and J genes are TRBV7-2 and TRBJ1-4, with D possibly TRBD1 on 5 matching bases. The germline V and J ends were trimmed by 1 base and 8 bases, with 11 bases remaining between them. There are 14 residues in the CDR3. CDR1 is SGHTA, CDR2 FQGNSA, per germline. Here the CDR3 reads CASSLVPGYEKLFF. The CDR3 DNA follows: TGTGCCAGCAGCTTAGTGCCAGGGTACGAAAAACTGTTTTTT.

The chain joins TRBV28 to TRBJ2-5; 10 bases are shared with TRBD1. Germline V gives CDR1 MDHEN, CDR2 SYDVKM. V lost 10 bases to trimming and J lost 2 bases; unmatched junction nucleotides: 7. The CDR3 is made up of 14 amino acids. The CDR3: CATRTGGIQETQYF. For the CDR3, the DNA is TGTGCCACCAGGACAGGGGGAATACAAGAGACCCAGTACTTC.

J is TRBJ2-1 and V is TRBV19; perhaps TRBD2 as D (6 bases). Germline CDR1 and CDR2: LNHDA and SQIVND (reference sequence). The CDR3 totals 12 residues. V lost 4 bases and J 10 bases, leaving 11 bases between the germline ends. The CDR3 DNA follows: TGTGCCAGTAGTACCGGGGGTCTCGAGCAGTTCTTC. Protein product: CASSTGGLEQFF.

This chain joins TRBV3-1 (or the pseudogene TRBV3-2) and TRBJ1-5; no clear D gene. The CDR3 covers 15 residues. CDR1 LGHDT and CDR2 YNNKEL come from the germline V gene (reference sequence). Trimming stripped 0 bases from V and 1 base from J, with 7 bases between. The CDR3: CASSQDGKSNQPQHF. CDR3 nucleotides: TGTGCCAGCAGCCAAGATGGGAAAAGCAATCAGCCCCAGCATTTT.

The chain links TRBV7-3 to TRBJ2-7; 7 nucleotides line up with TRBD2. V shed 4 bases, J shed 2 bases, and the junction held 8 bases outside the gene matches. This CDR3 has 15 amino acids. The germline CDR1 and CDR2 sequences are SGHTA and FQGTGA. This chain's CDR3 is CASSSDAGATYEQYF. As DNA, the CDR3 is TGTGCCAGCAGCTCAGATGCGGGAGCTACCTACGAGCAGTACTTC. The variable domain in full, completed from reference TRBV7-3 and TRBJ2-7, reads GAGVSQTPSNKVTEKGKYVELRCDPISGHTALYWYRQSLGQGPEFLIYFQGTGAADDSGLPNDRFFAVRPEGSVSTLKIQRTERGDSAVYLCASSSDAGATYEQYFGPGTRLTVT.

The rearrangement uses TRBV12-3 or TRBV12-4 and TRBJ2-7; TRBD1 matches 8 bases. V trimming: 5 bases; J trimming: 5 bases; junction bases outside the gene matches: 5. This CDR3 region has 13 residues. In nucleotides, the CDR3 is TGTGCCAGCAGTAAGGACAGGGTAAACGAGCAGTACTTC. Translating gives CASSKDRVNEQYF.

As DNA, the CDR3 is TGTGCCAGCAGTGGGCAGCGACAGGGTTATTCAGATACGCAGTATTTT. Its translation is CASSGQRQGYSDTQYF. The chain couples TRBV2 to TRBJ2-3, with 7 bases fitting TRBD1. This CDR3 region has 16 residues. The junction had 11 bases not matched to a gene; V was cut back by 4 bases and J by 4 bases. Germline V lookup: CDR1 SNHLY, CDR2 FYNNEI.

The gene calls are TRBV6-5 and TRBJ2-4; possibly TRBD1 for D (5 bases). Germline CDR1 MNHEY, CDR2 SVGAGI. CDR3 length: 14 residues. Trimming pared 6 bases from V and 3 bases from J, leaving 12 bases between. CDR3 sequence: CASRVLGDKNIQYF. DNA of the CDR3: TGTGCCAGCAGGGTTTTAGGGGACAAAAACATTCAGTACTTC.

The chain recombines TRBV24-1 with TRBJ2-1; D is perhaps TRBD2 (5 bases). Trimming stripped 0 bases from V and 9 bases from J, with 17 bases between. The length of the CDR3 is 16 residues. Germline assignment: CDR1 KGHDR and CDR2 SFDVKD. This CDR3 reads CATSDLDGRGYGEQFF. The DNA for the CDR3 is TGTGCCACCAGTGATTTGGATGGTCGGGGTTACGGTGAGCAGTTCTTC.

The chain employs TRBV3-1 (or the pseudogene TRBV3-2) and TRBJ1-1, with a weak D call TRBD1 (6 bases). This CDR3 contains 15 residues. Germline CDR1 and CDR2: LGHDT and YNNKEL (reference sequence). V dropped 2 bases and J dropped 1 base, with 11 bases sitting between them. CDR3 protein: CASSQLGAGNTEAFF. The CDR3 nucleotides read TGTGCCAGCAGCCAATTGGGGGCGGGGAACACTGAAGCTTTCTTT.

The chain has TRBV6-2 or TRBV6-3 and TRBJ2-2, with a weak D call TRBD1 (6 bases). The CDR3 length is 12 residues. In germline, CDR1 is MNHEY, CDR2 SVGEGT. Trimming pared 6 bases from V and 7 bases from J, leaving 9 bases between. The CDR3 reads CASSPDSGELFF. In nucleotides, the CDR3 is TGTGCCAGCAGCCCGGACAGCGGGGAGCTGTTTTTT.